Below are 26 T cell receptor beta chains sequenced from a single sample in a study of somatic mutations in cytotoxic T cells in rheumatoid arthritis. Data came from immunoSEQ multiplex PCR; TCRdb stores just in-frame clones and leaves some out. The sample records roughly 23,000 clones, nearly 80% being singletons. Sequences were obtained from CD8+ T cells sorted from blood. The receptors derive from an adult with rheumatoid arthritis.

V usage is TRBV4-1 and J usage is TRBJ2-7, with D perhaps being TRBD1 or TRBD2 (6 bases each). The germline CDR1 and CDR2 sequences are MGHRA and YSYEKL. V lost 4 bases, J lost 5 bases, and 15 bases lay in between. The CDR3 spans 14 residues. The CDR3, as DNA: TGCGCCAGCAGCCCCCCCGGGGGCCTGAACGAGCAGTACTTC. This sequence encodes CASSPPGGLNEQYF.

This clone was recorded a few times. The chain joins TRBV6-5 to TRBJ1-2; D is possibly TRBD1 (6 bases). This CDR3 is 13 amino acids long. Trimming took off 4 bases at V and 3 bases at J, with 9 bases between the two ends. Germline V gives CDR1 MNHEY, CDR2 SVGAGI. The CDR3 sequence is CASSSGQYYGYTF. The DNA for the CDR3 is TGTGCCAGCAGTTCCGGACAGTACTATGGCTACACCTTC.

V is TRBV27 and J is TRBJ1-1; 8 bases are shared with TRBD1. Germline lookup yields CDR1 MNHEY and CDR2 SMNVEV (reference sequence). This CDR3 region has 13 residues. J gave up 5 bases and V 4 bases, and 3 bases lay outside the gene matches. The chain's CDR3 is CASSSGGRTEAFF. The CDR3 region has the DNA TGTGCCAGCAGTTCAGGGGGCCGGACTGAAGCTTTCTTT.

The chain has TRBV4-3 and TRBJ2-1; the D is unclear. The CDR3 is made up of 14 amino acids. V lost 1 base, J lost 2 bases, and 6 bases lay in between. Germline values: CDR1 LGHNA, CDR2 YSLEER. The CDR3 loop is CASSQGHPYNEQFF. In DNA, the CDR3 is TGCGCCAGCAGCCAAGGCCACCCCTACAATGAGCAGTTCTTC.

The rearrangement joins TRBV15 to TRBJ2-7, with 7 bases lining up with TRBD2. CDR3 length: 14 amino acids. J lost 0 bases, V lost 4 bases, and 3 bases had no gene match. The germline CDR1 and CDR2 sequences are LNHNV and YYDKDF (reference sequence). The DNA for the CDR3 is TGTGCCACCAGCACTAGCGGTAGCTCCTACGAGCAGTACTTC. Translated: CATSTSGSSYEQYF.

This clone appeared a few times. This chain links TRBV2 with TRBJ2-2; D might be TRBD2 (5 bases). This CDR3 spans 13 amino acids. The V gene lost 8 bases and the J gene lost 0 bases, with 7 bases spanning the gap. Germline V gene lookup returns CDR1 SNHLY and CDR2 FYNNEI. This CDR3 reads CASETTNTGELFF. The CDR3 DNA sequence: TGTGCCAGCGAGACTACGAACACCGGGGAGCTGTTTTTT. The entire variable domain, with the rest obtained from reference TRBV2 and TRBJ2-2, is as follows: EPEVTQTPSHQVTQMGQEVILRCVPISNHLYFYWYRQILGQKVEFLVSFYNNEISEKSEIFDDQFSVERPDGSNFTLKIRSTKLEDSAMYFCASETTNTGELFFGEGSRLTVL.

The chain carries TRBV7-6 and TRBJ2-7; maybe TRBD1 (6 bases). Trimming left V 3 bases short and J 2 bases short, with 8 bases between. The CDR3 covers 13 residues. From germline, CDR1 is SGHVS and CDR2 FNYEAQ. CDR3 DNA sequence: TGTGCCAGCAGCTTGACAGGTACCTACGAGCAGTACTTC. It yields the protein CASSLTGTYEQYF.

V is TRBV29-1 and J is TRBJ2-3, with 10 bases lining up with TRBD2. Germline V lookup: CDR1 SQVTM, CDR2 ANQGSEA. This CDR3 contains 14 residues. Unmatched junction bases numbered 8, after V lost 6 bases and J lost 5 bases. The CDR3 loop reads CSVQSGRAKDTQYF. CDR3 bases: TGCAGCGTACAAAGCGGGAGGGCCAAAGATACGCAGTATTTT.

The rearrangement joins TRBV5-4 to TRBJ2-7, with 8 bases aligning to TRBD1. The ends lost 5 bases at V and 3 bases at J; junction bases unmatched: 22. Germline V gives CDR1 SGHNT, CDR2 YYREEE (reference sequence). The CDR3 covers 19 residues. The CDR3, as DNA: TGTGCCAGCAGTGGAGGATCGACAGGGGCTCCCAGGGGCTACTACGAGCAGTACTTC. Protein product: CASSGGSTGAPRGYYEQYF.

V is TRBV6-5 and J is TRBJ2-5; D gene ambiguous. This CDR3 has 13 residues. The V gene's germline CDR1 is MNHEY and CDR2 SVGAGI. The V end lost 7 bases, the J end lost 5 bases, and 14 bases lay between the germline ends. The CDR3 here is CASTLRLSETQYF. The CDR3 coding sequence is TGTGCCAGCACCTTAAGGTTGTCGGAGACCCAGTACTTC.

V and J are TRBV2 and TRBJ1-6; no clear D gene. The CDR3 loop spans 11 amino acids. Trimming took off 6 bases at V and 18 bases at J, with 15 bases between the two ends. Germline CDR1 and CDR2: SNHLY and FYNNEI. CDR3: CASRGSASAHF. For the CDR3, the DNA is TGTGCCAGCAGGGGGTCGGCATCAGCCCACTTT.

The chain carries TRBV9 and TRBJ2-5, with 8 bases matching TRBD1. Germline V gives CDR1 SGDLS, CDR2 YYNGEE. CDR3 length equals 14 residues. Trimming cost V 5 bases and J 4 bases; bases outside gene matches: 7. The CDR3 bases are TGTGCCAGCAGTGAGGACAGGGCCGCAGAGACCCAGTACTTC. Translation gives CASSEDRAAETQYF.

J is TRBJ1-6 and V is TRBV13; no firm D call. V lost 3 bases and J lost 9, with 6 bases in between. The CDR3 runs to 12 residues. CDR1 is PRHDT, CDR2 FYEKMQ, per germline (reference sequence). The CDR3 DNA sequence: TGTGCCAGCAGCTTCAGCCGTTCACCCCTCCACTTT. This encodes CASSFSRSPLHF. Full variable domain (missing parts from reference TRBV13 and TRBJ1-6): AAGVIQSPRHLIKEKRETATLKCYPIPRHDTVYWYQQGPGQDPQFLISFYEKMQSDKGSIPDRFSAQQFSDYHSELNMSSLELGDSALYFCASSFSRSPLHFGNGTRLTVT.

V gene TRBV5-5 combines with J gene TRBJ2-5; possible D gene TRBD1, 5 bases. With 3 bases removed from V and 0 bases from J, the gap between germline ends came to 21 bases. Germline V gives CDR1 SGHKS, CDR2 YYEKEE (reference sequence). The CDR3 sequence is 18 residues long. CDR3 coding DNA: TGTGCCAGCAGCTCCATGGAAGGGTCTGGGGCGTACCAAGAGACCCAGTACTTC. Protein product: CASSSMEGSGAYQETQYF. Complete variable domain (other parts from reference TRBV5-5 and TRBJ2-5): DAGVTQSPTHLIKTRGQQVTLRCSPISGHKSVSWYQQVLGQGPQFIFQYYEKEERGRGNFPDRFSARQFPNYSSELNVNALLLGDSALYLCASSSMEGSGAYQETQYFGPGTRLLVL.

J is TRBJ2-7 and V is TRBV9, with 7 bases matching TRBD2. V shed 2 bases and J 5 bases; nucleotides not matched to a gene: 10. The CDR3 covers 15 residues. The V gene's germline CDR1 is SGDLS and CDR2 YYNGEE. CDR3 amino acids: CASSVLGAGTDEQYF. CDR3 DNA: TGTGCCAGCAGCGTGTTGGGAGCGGGGACGGACGAGCAGTACTTC. Complete variable domain (other parts from reference TRBV9 and TRBJ2-7): DSGVTQTPKHLITATGQRVTLRCSPRSGDLSVYWYQQSLDQGLQFLIQYYNGEERAKGNILERFSAQQFPDLHSELNLSSLELGDSALYFCASSVLGAGTDEQYFGPGTRLTVT.

This rearrangement joins TRBV28 to TRBJ2-6; no clear D. Trimming left V 5 bases short and J 4 bases short, with 9 bases between. Looked up from germline, CDR1 is MDHEN and CDR2 is SYDVKM. The CDR3 spans 14 residues. The CDR3, as DNA: TGTGCCAGCAGTCCCCGCCTAGGGGCCAACGTCCTGACTTTC. Amino acids: CASSPRLGANVLTF.

J is TRBJ1-4 and V is TRBV7-8; D possibly corresponds to TRBD1 (6 bases). V lost 0 bases to trimming and J lost 5 bases, with 10 bases between them. The CDR3 runs to 15 residues. CDR1 SGHVS and CDR2 FQNEAQ come from the germline V gene. The CDR3 reads CASSLAVRGNEKLFF. Written as DNA, the CDR3 is TGTGCCAGCAGCTTAGCGGTCAGGGGAAATGAAAAACTGTTTTTT.

This chain joins TRBV7-8 and TRBJ1-3; 12 positions match TRBD1. The CDR3 runs 19 residues. CDR1 and CDR2 from the germline V gene are SGHVS and FQNEAQ. J lost 3 bases, V lost 5 bases, and 14 bases had no gene match. The DNA for the CDR3 is TGTGCCAGCAGCGAAGTCCCGGGACAGGGGGCCGGATATGGAAACACCATATATTTT. It codes for CASSEVPGQGAGYGNTIYF.

This clone was detected only once. The chain joins TRBV27 to TRBJ2-7, with D perhaps matching TRBD2 (7 bases). Between the trimmed V and J ends, which lost 7 bases and 2 bases, there was a span of 18 bases. CDR3 length equals 15 residues. From germline, CDR1 is MNHEY and CDR2 SMNVEV (reference sequence). CDR3 loop: CASTQRGARAYEQYF. CDR3 coding DNA: TGTGCCAGCACCCAACGGGGGGCTAGGGCCTACGAGCAGTACTTC.

The chain employs TRBV6-1 and TRBJ1-1; no reliable D call. Germline V gene lookup returns CDR1 MNHNS and CDR2 SASEGT. V lost 2 bases and J lost 6, with 10 bases in between. The CDR3 loop spans 13 amino acids. Here the CDR3 DNA reads TGTGCCAGCAGTGAATCTCCGGTCCCTGAAGCTTTCTTT. It encodes CASSESPVPEAFF.

This clone showed up just once. The chain employs TRBV15 and TRBJ1-1; 11 bases fit TRBD1. In germline, CDR1 is LNHNV, CDR2 YYDKDF (reference sequence). CDR3 size: 14 residues. V trimming: 4 bases; J trimming: 7 bases; junction bases outside the gene matches: 5. The CDR3 region is CATSIGQGALEAFF. CDR3 sequence (DNA): TGTGCCACCAGCATTGGACAGGGGGCTCTTGAAGCTTTCTTT.

V and J are TRBV4-1 and TRBJ1-2; weak D call: TRBD1 (6 bases). The length of the CDR3 is 13 residues. V was trimmed by 4 bases and J by 8 bases, leaving 14 bases between them. Germline assignment: CDR1 MGHRA and CDR2 YSYEKL. In nucleotides, the CDR3 is TGCGCCAGCAGCCTAACTCGGACAGAAGGCTACACCTTC. Its protein product is CASSLTRTEGYTF.

V and J are TRBV5-6 and TRBJ2-7; no clear D. Germline CDR1 and CDR2: SGHDT and YYEEEE. The CDR3 runs 13 residues. The ends were cut back, 6 bases at V and 2 bases at J, with 12 bases in the middle. The CDR3 here is CASIAWAPYEQYF. The CDR3 bases are TGTGCCAGCATCGCGTGGGCACCCTACGAGCAGTACTTC.

The rearrangement joins TRBV4-1 to TRBJ1-1; D possibly corresponds to TRBD1 (5 bases). The CDR3 contains 13 residues. Germline V CDR1 and CDR2: MGHRA, YSYEKL. Trimming cost V 1 base and J 4 bases, with 7 bases left between them. The CDR3 sequence is CASSQVRGTEAFF. The CDR3 bases are TGCGCCAGCAGCCAAGTGAGGGGCACTGAAGCTTTCTTT.

This clone is classed as medium-sized. V and J are TRBV27 and TRBJ2-7; 7 bases agree with TRBD2. This CDR3 is 14 amino acids long. V shed 6 bases and J 4 bases; nucleotides not matched to a gene: 9. In germline, CDR1 is MNHEY, CDR2 SMNVEV (reference sequence). CDR3 sequence: CASRELGRGYEQYF. Here the CDR3 DNA reads TGTGCCAGCAGGGAATTGGGGCGGGGGTACGAGCAGTACTTC.

The CDR3 nucleotides read TGTGCCAGCAGCTTGGGTTCCGACAGGGGGCCGTACAATGAGCAGTTCTTC. This sequence encodes CASSLGSDRGPYNEQFF. The J gene is TRBJ2-1, the V gene TRBV5-6; 10 bases line up with TRBD1. Germline trimming cut 0 bases from V and 4 bases from J; bases unmatched to any gene: 7. From germline, CDR1 is SGHDT and CDR2 YYEEEE. The CDR3 is made up of 17 amino acids.